This TCR beta chain was recovered during a study of blood T cell repertoires in COVID-19 (dated by TCRdb to the early 2020s). About the investigation overall: Samples from collaborators originated in the United States, Italy and Spain and spanned both the acute and convalescent phases of COVID-19. Samples came from the ongoing ImmuneRACE study (first 160 participants) plus 1,254 subjects from 6 global collaborators. The repertoires were made available in a free public database intended to serve as a resource for research on the immune response to SARS-CoV-2. The sample metadata nearly always contained a de-identified subject ID, COVID-19 status, age in years and sex. The dataset comprised deeply sampled blood TCRbeta repertoires from subjects exposed to, actively infected with, or recovered from COVID-19. The material from the prospective study consisted of cDNA or gDNA derived from T cells, B-cell-depleted T cells, or PBMCs. Where available, HLA class I and class II types were taken from metadata supplied by the sample provider and were not determined by assay-based typing. The investigation overall reported the following: The quantity of clinical and demographic metadata differed by source and by participant and was supplied without curation.

Remarks on this clone: Its antigen remains unidentified. Base qualities are not recorded, but no much larger clone differs from it by a single base.

A second Seattle source provided samples from volunteer blood donors who had recovered from COVID-19. Whole blood was collected in K2EDTA tubes by collaborating institutions according to the institutions' own protocols. For TCRbeta analysis, collaborators shipped samples in one of three forms: frozen whole blood, isolated PBMCs, or DNA extracted from either of those sample types. TCRbeta CDR3 regions were amplified from genomic DNA using the immunoSEQ Assay, a bias-controlled multiplex PCR. As for how the authors treated the data: The number of nucleated cells in each sample was estimated from the amplification of reference gene primers within the assay. To quantify the absolute abundance of each unique TCRbeta CDR3 rearrangement, sequence reads were collapsed and filtered. Productive Simpson clonality was computed per sample as the square root of Simpson's diversity index over productive rearrangements. In TCRdb, the immuneACCESS table is reduced to in-frame sequences with V and J assigned. These tables do not hold every clone; where another copy was compared, an unresolved V gene accounts for under half, and the others remain unexplained. That table furnishes V, J and clone size, whereas the DNA furnished D and trimming. Recorded for this sample are 250,000 to 350,000 clones; 75% to 90% of them occurred a single time. The top ten clonotypes cover roughly 2% of the sample.

Reading from cysteine to phenylalanine, the CDR3 counts 15 amino acids. Only CDR3 DNA is held: 45 bases, read in frame from base 1. Trimming takes 4 bases off V and 5 bases off J; junction bases not matched to a gene: 10. CDR1 is given as SGHDT and CDR2 as YYEEEE, both from the germline V gene. The source of this sequence is a woman aged 45-65 years who had recovered from COVID-19. Sequencing was carried out using peripheral blood. Recombination joined TRBV5-6 with TRBJ2-7, with 9 junctional bases fitting TRBD1. The nucleotides read TGTGCCAGCAGCACCTCGGGACAGGGATTGGACGAGCAGTACTTC. It encodes CASSTSGQGLDEQYF.